This note documents a single T cell receptor (beta chain) sequence. There are 15 residues in the CDR3. Germline CDR1 reads SGDLS; CDR2 reads YYNGEE. Deletions cut 0 bases from V and 7 bases from J, with 13 bases between. The data belong to a study of T cell changes during pregnancy in multiple sclerosis. TCRdb keeps only in-frame clones here, not all; method: immunoSEQ multiplex PCR. The sample holds 84,000 or so clones, over 90% seen once. The chain joins TRBV9 to TRBJ1-4; D call uncertain. The sequences come from peripheral blood, collected in the third trimester of pregnancy. The sequence was obtained from a female donor with multiple sclerosis, enrolled in a pregnancy study. The CDR3 reads CASSVGGEAVEKLFF. DNA for the CDR3: TGTGCCAGCAGCGTAGGGGGAGAGGCGGTTGAAAAACTGTTTTTT.